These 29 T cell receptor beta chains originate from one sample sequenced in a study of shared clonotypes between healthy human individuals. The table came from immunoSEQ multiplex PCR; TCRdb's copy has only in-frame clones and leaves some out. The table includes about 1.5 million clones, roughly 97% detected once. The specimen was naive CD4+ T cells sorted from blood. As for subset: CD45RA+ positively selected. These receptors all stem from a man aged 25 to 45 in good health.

This CDR3 reads CASSRGGIDEQYF. The CDR3 DNA reads as TGTGCCAGCTCCCGGGGGGGGATAGACGAGCAGTACTTC. The chain employs TRBV18 and TRBJ2-7, with TRBD2 matching over 8 bases. J gave up 5 bases and V 6 bases, and 6 bases lay outside the gene matches. CDR3 size: 13 residues. The germline CDR1 and CDR2 sequences are KGHSH and LQKENI.

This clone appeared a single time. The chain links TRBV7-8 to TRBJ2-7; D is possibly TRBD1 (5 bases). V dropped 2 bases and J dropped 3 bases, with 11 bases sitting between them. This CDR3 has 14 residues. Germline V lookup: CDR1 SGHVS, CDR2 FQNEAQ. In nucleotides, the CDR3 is TGTGCCAGCAGCTTAACGGGTAGGGGCTACGAGCAGTACTTC. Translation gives CASSLTGRGYEQYF.

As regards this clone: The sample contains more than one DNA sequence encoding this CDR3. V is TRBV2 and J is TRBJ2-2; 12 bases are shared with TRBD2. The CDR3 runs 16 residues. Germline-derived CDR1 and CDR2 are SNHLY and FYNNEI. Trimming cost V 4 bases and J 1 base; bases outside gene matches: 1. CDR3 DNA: TGTGCCAGCAGTGTGACTAGCGGGAGGAACACCGGGGAGCTGTTTTTT. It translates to CASSVTSGRNTGELFF.

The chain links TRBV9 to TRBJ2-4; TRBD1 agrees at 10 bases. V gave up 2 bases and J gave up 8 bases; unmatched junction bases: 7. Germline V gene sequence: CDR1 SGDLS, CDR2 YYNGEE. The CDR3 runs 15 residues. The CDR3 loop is CASSVGQGEVYIQYF. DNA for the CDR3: TGTGCCAGCAGCGTCGGACAGGGGGAGGTTTACATTCAGTACTTC.

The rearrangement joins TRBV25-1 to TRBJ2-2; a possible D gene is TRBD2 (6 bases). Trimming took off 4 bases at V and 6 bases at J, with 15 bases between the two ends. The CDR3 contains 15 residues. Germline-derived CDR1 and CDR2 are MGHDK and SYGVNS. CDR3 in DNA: TGTGCCAGCAGTGGTAGCGGTATACTCCCCGGGGAGCTGTTTTTT. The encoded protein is CASSGSGILPGELFF. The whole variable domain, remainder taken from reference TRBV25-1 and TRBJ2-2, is EADIYQTPRYLVIGTGKKITLECSQTMGHDKMYWYQQDPGMELHLIHYSYGVNSTEKGDLSSESTVSRIRTEHFPLTLESARPSHTSQYLCASSGSGILPGELFFGEGSRLTVL.

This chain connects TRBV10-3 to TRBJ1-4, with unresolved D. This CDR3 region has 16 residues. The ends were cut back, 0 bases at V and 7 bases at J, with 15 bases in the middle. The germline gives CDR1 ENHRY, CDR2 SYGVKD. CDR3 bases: TGTGCCATCAGTGAGTCGGTTGCCGGGGTCGGTGAAAAACTGTTTTTT. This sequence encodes CAISESVAGVGEKLFF.

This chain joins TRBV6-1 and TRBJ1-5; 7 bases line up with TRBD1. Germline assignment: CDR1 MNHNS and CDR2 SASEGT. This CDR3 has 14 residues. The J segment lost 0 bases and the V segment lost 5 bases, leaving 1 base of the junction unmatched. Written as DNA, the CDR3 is TGTGCCAGCAGTCAGGGGGATAGCAATCAGCCCCAGCATTTT. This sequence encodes CASSQGDSNQPQHF.

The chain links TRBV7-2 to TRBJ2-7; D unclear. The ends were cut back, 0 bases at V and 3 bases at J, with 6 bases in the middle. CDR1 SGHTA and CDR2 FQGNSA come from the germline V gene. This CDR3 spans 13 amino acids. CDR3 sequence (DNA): TGTGCCAGCAGCTTAGCGTCGCTCTACGAGCAGTACTTC. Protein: CASSLASLYEQYF.

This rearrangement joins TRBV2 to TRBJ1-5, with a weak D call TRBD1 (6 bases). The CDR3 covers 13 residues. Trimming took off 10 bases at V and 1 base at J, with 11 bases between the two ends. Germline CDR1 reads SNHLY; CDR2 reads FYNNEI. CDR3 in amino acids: CAISGESNQPQHF. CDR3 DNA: TGTGCCATTTCAGGGGAGAGCAATCAGCCCCAGCATTTT.

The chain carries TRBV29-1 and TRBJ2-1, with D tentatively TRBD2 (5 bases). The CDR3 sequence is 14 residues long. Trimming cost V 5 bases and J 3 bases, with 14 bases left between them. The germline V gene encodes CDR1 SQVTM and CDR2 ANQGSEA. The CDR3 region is CSVTGLGGYNEQFF. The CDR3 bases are TGCAGCGTTACGGGCCTAGGAGGCTACAATGAGCAGTTCTTC.

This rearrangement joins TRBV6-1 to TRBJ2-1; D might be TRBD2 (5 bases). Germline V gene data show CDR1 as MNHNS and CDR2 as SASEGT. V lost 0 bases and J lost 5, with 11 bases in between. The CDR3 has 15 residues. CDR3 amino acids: CASSEAGLAHNEQFF. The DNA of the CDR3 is TGTGCCAGCAGTGAAGCAGGGCTAGCCCACAATGAGCAGTTCTTC.

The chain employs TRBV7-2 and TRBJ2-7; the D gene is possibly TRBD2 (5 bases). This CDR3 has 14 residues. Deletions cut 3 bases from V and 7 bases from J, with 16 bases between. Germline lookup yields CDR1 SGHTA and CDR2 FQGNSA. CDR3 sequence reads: CASSLVGSGREQYF. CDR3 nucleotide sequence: TGTGCCAGCAGCTTGGTTGGATCGGGGAGAGAGCAGTACTTC. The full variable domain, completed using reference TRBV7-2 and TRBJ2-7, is GAGVSQSPSNKVTEKGKDVELRCDPISGHTALYWYRQSLGQGLEFLIYFQGNSAPDKSGLPSDRFSAERTGGSVSTLTIQRTQQEDSAVYLCASSLVGSGREQYFGPGTRLTVT.

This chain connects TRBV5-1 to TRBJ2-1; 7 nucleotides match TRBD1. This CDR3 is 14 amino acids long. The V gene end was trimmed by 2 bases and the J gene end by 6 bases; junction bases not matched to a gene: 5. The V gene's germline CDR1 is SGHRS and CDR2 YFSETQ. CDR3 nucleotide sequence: TGCGCCAGCAGCTTTACCGGGACAGCCAATGAGCAGTTCTTC. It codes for CASSFTGTANEQFF.

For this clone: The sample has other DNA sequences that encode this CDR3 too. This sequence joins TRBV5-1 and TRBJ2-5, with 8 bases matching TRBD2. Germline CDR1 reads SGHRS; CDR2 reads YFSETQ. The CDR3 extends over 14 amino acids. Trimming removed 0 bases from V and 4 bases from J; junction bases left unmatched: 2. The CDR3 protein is CASSLGLAGETQYF. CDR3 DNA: TGCGCCAGCAGCTTGGGGCTAGCGGGAGAGACCCAGTACTTC.

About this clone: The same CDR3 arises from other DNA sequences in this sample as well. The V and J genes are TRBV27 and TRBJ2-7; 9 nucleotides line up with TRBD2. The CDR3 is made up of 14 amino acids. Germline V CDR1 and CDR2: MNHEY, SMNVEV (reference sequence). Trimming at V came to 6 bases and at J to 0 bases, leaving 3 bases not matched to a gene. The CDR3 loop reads CASSRSGSSYEQYF. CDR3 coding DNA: TGTGCCAGCAGCCGTAGCGGGAGCTCCTACGAGCAGTACTTC.

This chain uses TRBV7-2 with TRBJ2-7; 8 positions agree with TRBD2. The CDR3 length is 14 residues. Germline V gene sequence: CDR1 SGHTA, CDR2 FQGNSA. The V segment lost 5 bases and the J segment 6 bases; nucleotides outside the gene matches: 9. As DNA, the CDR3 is TGTGCCAGCAGCCTTCGACTAGCGTCGGGCGAGCAGTACTTC. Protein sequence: CASSLRLASGEQYF.

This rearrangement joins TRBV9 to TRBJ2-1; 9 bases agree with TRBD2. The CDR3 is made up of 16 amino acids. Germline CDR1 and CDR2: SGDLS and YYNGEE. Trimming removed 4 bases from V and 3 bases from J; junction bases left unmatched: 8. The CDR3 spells CASSPGAGGYYNEQFF. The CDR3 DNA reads TGTGCCAGCAGCCCAGGGGCGGGAGGGTACTACAATGAGCAGTTCTTC.

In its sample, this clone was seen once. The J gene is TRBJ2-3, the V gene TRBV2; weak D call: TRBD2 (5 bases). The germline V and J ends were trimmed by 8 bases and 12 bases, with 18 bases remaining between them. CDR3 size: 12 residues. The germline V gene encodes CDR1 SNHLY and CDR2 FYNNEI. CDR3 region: CASRTLGLLQYF. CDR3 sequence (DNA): TGTGCCAGCCGAACCTTAGGACTCCTACAGTATTTT.

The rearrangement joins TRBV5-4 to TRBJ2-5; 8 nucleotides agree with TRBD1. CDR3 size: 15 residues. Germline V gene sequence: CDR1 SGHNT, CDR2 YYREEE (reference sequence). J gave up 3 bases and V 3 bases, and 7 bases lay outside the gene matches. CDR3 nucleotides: TGTGCCAGCAGCTCAGGGGACAGGTCTGAAGAGACCCAGTACTTC. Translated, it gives CASSSGDRSEETQYF. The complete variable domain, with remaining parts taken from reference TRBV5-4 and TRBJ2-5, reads ETGVTQSPTHLIKTRGQQVTLRCSSQSGHNTVSWYQQALGQGPQFIFQYYREEENGRGNFPPRFSGLQFPNYSSELNVNALELDDSALYLCASSSGDRSEETQYFGPGTRLLVL.

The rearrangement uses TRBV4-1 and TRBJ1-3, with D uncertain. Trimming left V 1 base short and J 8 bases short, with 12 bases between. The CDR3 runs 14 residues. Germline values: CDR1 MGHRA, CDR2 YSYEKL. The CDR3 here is CASSQVLRVDTIYF. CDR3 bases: TGCGCCAGCAGCCAAGTGTTAAGGGTGGACACCATATATTTT.

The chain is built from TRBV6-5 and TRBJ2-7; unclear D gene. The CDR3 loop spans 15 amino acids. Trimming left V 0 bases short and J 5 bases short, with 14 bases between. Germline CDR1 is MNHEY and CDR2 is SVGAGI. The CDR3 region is CASSYSASLLDEQYF. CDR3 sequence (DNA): TGTGCCAGCAGTTACTCGGCTAGTCTATTGGACGAGCAGTACTTC.

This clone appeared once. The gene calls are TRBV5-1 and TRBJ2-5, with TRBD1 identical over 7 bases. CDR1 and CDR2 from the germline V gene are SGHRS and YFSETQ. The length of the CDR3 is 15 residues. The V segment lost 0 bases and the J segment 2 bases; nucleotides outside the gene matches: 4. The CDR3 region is CASSLAPGQQETQYF. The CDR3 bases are TGCGCCAGCAGCTTGGCTCCGGGACAGCAAGAGACCCAGTACTTC.

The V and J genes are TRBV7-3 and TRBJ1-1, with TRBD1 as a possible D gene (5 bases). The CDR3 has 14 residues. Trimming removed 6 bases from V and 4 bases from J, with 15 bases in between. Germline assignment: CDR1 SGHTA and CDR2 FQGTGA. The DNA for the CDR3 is TGTGCCAGCAGTGTTCGGGGCCAGGGCACTGAAGCTTTCTTT. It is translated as CASSVRGQGTEAFF.

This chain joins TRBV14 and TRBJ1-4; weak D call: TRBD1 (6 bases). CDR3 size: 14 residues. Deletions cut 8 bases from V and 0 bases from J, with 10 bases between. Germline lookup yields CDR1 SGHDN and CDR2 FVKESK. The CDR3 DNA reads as TGTGCCAGCTCGGACAGAACAACTAATGAAAAACTGTTTTTT. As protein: CASSDRTTNEKLFF. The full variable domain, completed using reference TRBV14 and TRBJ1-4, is EAGVTQFPSHSVIEKGQTVTLRCDPISGHDNLYWYRRVMGKEIKFLLHFVKESKQDESGMPNNRFLAERTGGTYSTLKVQPAELEDSGVYFCASSDRTTNEKLFFGSGTQLSVL.

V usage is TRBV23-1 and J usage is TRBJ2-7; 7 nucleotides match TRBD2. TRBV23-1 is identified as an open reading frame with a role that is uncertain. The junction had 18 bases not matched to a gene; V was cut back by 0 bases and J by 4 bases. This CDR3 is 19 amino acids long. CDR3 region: CASSQSIPSGRAEVYEQYF. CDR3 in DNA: TGCGCCAGCAGTCAATCGATCCCTAGCGGCAGGGCGGAGGTTTACGAGCAGTACTTC.

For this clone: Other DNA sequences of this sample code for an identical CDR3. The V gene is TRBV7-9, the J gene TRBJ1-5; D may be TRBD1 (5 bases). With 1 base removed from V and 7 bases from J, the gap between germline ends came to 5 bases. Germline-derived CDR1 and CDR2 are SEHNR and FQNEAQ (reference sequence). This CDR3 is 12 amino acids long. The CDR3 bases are TGTGCCAGCAGCTTAGGGGACCAGCCCCAGCATTTT. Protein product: CASSLGDQPQHF. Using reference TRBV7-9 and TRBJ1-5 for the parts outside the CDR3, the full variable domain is DTGVSQNPRHKITKRGQNVTFRCDPISEHNRLYWYRQTLGQGPEFLTYFQNEAQLEKSRLLSDRFSAERPKGSFSTLEIQRTEQGDSAMYLCASSLGDQPQHFGDGTRLSIL.

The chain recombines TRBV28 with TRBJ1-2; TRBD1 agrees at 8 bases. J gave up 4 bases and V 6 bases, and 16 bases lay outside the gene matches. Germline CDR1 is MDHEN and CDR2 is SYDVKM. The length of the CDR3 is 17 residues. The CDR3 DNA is TGTGCCAGCAGCAAAGACCCCCGCGGACAGGGAGGCTATGGCTACACCTTC. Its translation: CASSKDPRGQGGYGYTF.

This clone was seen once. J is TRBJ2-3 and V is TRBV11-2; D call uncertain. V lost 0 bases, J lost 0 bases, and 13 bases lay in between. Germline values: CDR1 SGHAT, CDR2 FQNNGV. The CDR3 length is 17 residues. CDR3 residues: CASSLEGVGRSTDTQYF. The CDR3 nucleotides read TGTGCCAGCAGCTTAGAGGGTGTGGGTAGGAGCACAGATACGCAGTATTTT.

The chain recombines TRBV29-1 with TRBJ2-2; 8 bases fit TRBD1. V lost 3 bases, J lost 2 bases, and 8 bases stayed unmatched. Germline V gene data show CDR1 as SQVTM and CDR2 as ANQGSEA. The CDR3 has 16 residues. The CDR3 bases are TGCAGCGTTGAGACTTACAGGGGGTCAAACACCGGGGAGCTGTTTTTT. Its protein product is CSVETYRGSNTGELFF.